These T cell receptor beta chains were read from a single sample in a study of beta chain features in type 1 diabetes. The repertoire was sequenced with immunoSEQ multiplex PCR; TCRdb's copy has only in-frame clones and lacks some. The data contain 300,000 to 400,000 clones, approximately 9.7% of them singletons. Sequencing used central memory CD4+ T cells from blood. Receptor source: a man aged 30 to 39 with type 1 diabetes. Both conserved end residues are part of each CDR3. The order of the fields is J gene, D gene, clone size, V gene, CDR3 protein, CDR3 DNA. D genes are given only for firm matches. Some rows have no size entry. The others give once, few or many, or a class for an expanded clone.

j_gene: TRBJ2-7; d_gene: TRBD2; abundance: .; v_gene: TRBV7-2; CDR3aa: CASSPSGATYEQYF; CDR3nt: TGTGCCAGCAGCCCTAGCGGGGCCACCTACGAGCAGTACTTC
j_gene: TRBJ2-5; d_gene: .; abundance: few; v_gene: TRBV6-5; CDR3aa: CASSPHRLAETQYF; CDR3nt: TGTGCCAGCAGTCCCCATCGGCTGGCGGAGACCCAGTACTTC
j_gene: TRBJ2-7; d_gene: .; abundance: few; v_gene: TRBV13; CDR3aa: CASSLGLTSSTYEQYF; CDR3nt: TGTGCCAGCAGCTTAGGTCTGACGTCTTCTACCTACGAGCAGTACTTC
j_gene: TRBJ2-5; d_gene: .; abundance: few; v_gene: TRBV5-1; CDR3aa: CASSSTVGETQYF; CDR3nt: TGCGCCAGCAGCTCTACAGTAGGGGAGACCCAGTACTTC
j_gene: TRBJ2-5; d_gene: TRBD1; abundance: few; v_gene: TRBV6-5; CDR3aa: CASSYGAGTGQETQYF; CDR3nt: TGTGCCAGCAGTTACGGAGCCGGGACAGGGCAAGAGACCCAGTACTTC
j_gene: TRBJ2-5; d_gene: .; abundance: few; v_gene: TRBV7-9; CDR3aa: CASSADSQARTQYF; CDR3nt: TGTGCCAGCAGCGCCGACTCCCAGGCCAGGACCCAGTACTTC
j_gene: TRBJ1-2; d_gene: .; abundance: once; v_gene: TRBV29-1; CDR3aa: CSVERDTFYGYTF; CDR3nt: TGCAGCGTTGAACGGGACACCTTCTATGGCTACACCTTC
j_gene: TRBJ2-5; d_gene: .; abundance: few; v_gene: TRBV28; CDR3aa: CASSPGIRRETQYF; CDR3nt: TGTGCCAGCAGTCCCGGGATCAGACGGGAGACCCAGTACTTC
j_gene: TRBJ1-2; d_gene: TRBD1; abundance: .; v_gene: TRBV25-1; CDR3aa: CASSPSPTGAYGYTF; CDR3nt: TGTGCCAGCAGCCCTTCTCCGACAGGGGCCTATGGCTACACCTTC
j_gene: TRBJ1-6; d_gene: .; abundance: few; v_gene: TRBV7-9; CDR3aa: CASSSSHESPLHF; CDR3nt: TGTGCCAGCAGCTCAAGTCATGAATCACCCCTCCACTTT
j_gene: TRBJ2-3; d_gene: .; abundance: once; v_gene: TRBV10-3; CDR3aa: CAIKETHERDTQYF; CDR3nt: TGTGCCATCAAGGAGACCCACGAACGCGATACGCAGTATTTT
j_gene: TRBJ2-7; d_gene: TRBD1; abundance: many; v_gene: TRBV2; CDR3aa: CASTTDRGPYEQYF; CDR3nt: TGTGCCAGCACCACGGACAGGGGGCCCTACGAGCAGTACTTC
j_gene: TRBJ1-1; d_gene: .; abundance: .; v_gene: TRBV21-1; CDR3aa: CASSLSAWANTEAFF; CDR3nt: TGTGCCAGCAGCCTCTCGGCGTGGGCGAACACTGAAGCTTTCTTT
j_gene: TRBJ2-3; d_gene: .; abundance: many; v_gene: TRBV29-1; CDR3aa: CSVVLATDTQYF; CDR3nt: TGCAGCGTTGTACTAGCCACAGATACGCAGTATTTT
j_gene: TRBJ1-5; d_gene: .; abundance: few; v_gene: TRBV2; CDR3aa: CASSPGASNQPQHF; CDR3nt: TGTGCCAGCAGTCCCGGGGCGAGCAATCAGCCCCAGCATTTT
j_gene: TRBJ2-7; d_gene: TRBD1; abundance: .; v_gene: TRBV5-1; CDR3aa: CASRGEQGSSYEQYF; CDR3nt: TGCGCCAGCAGAGGGGAACAGGGGAGCTCCTACGAGCAGTACTTC
j_gene: TRBJ1-3; d_gene: .; abundance: few; v_gene: TRBV5-6; CDR3aa: CASSLQGGNTIYF; CDR3nt: TGTGCCAGCAGCTTGCAAGGAGGAAACACCATATATTTT
j_gene: TRBJ1-2; d_gene: .; abundance: few; v_gene: TRBV7-2; CDR3aa: CAIVFGPSYGYTF; CDR3nt: TGTGCCATCGTCTTTGGACCCTCCTATGGCTACACCTTC